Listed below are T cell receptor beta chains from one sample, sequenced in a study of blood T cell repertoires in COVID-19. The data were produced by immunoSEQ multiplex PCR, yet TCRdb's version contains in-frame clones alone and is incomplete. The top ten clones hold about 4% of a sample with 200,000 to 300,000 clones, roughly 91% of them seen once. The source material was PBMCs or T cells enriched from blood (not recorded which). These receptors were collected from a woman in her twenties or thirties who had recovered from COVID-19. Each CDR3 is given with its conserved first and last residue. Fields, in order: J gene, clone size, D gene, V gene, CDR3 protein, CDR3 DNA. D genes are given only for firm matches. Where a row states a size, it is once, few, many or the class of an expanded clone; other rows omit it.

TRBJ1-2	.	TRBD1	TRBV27	CASRSRSFSDRGQRGYTF	TGTGCCAGCAGGTCCCGGTCTTTTTCCGACAGGGGTCAAAGGGGCTACACCTTC
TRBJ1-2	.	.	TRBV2	CASSKTFANYGYTF	TGTGCCAGCAGTAAGACATTCGCTAACTATGGCTACACCTTC
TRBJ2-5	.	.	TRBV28	CASRTPGGPQETQYF	TGTGCCAGCAGAACTCCTGGGGGCCCTCAAGAGACCCAGTACTTC
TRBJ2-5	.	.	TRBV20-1	CSATGKETQYF	TGCAGTGCCACAGGAAAAGAGACCCAGTACTTC
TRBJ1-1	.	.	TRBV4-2	CASSQDSRGLGAFF	TGTGCCAGCAGCCAAGATAGCAGGGGATTGGGAGCTTTCTTT
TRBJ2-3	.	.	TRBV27	CASSLSPRSSDTQYF	TGTGCCAGCAGTTTAAGTCCCCGGTCGAGTGATACGCAGTATTTT
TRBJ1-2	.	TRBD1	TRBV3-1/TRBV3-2	CASSQAGTGSNYGYTF	TGTGCCAGCAGCCAAGCAGGGACAGGATCTAACTATGGCTACACCTTC
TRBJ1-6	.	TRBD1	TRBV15	CATSRDRGDSGSPLHF	TGTGCCACCAGCAGAGACAGGGGGGACAGTGGTTCACCCCTCCACTTT
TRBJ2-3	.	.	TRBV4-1	CASSQVGSDTQYF	TGCGCCAGCAGCCAAGTGGGCTCAGATACGCAGTATTTT
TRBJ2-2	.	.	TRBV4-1	CASSQDKTLTIGELFF	TGCGCCAGCAGCCAAGATAAGACCCTCACTATTGGGGAGCTGTTTTTT
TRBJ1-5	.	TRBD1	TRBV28	CASRDRVYADQPQHF	TGTGCCAGCAGGGACAGGGTATACGCCGATCAGCCCCAGCATTTT
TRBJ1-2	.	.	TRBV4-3	CASSQERGFNYGYTF	TGCGCCAGCAGCCAAGAAAGGGGGTTTAACTATGGCTACACCTTC
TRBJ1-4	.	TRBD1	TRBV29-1	CSVGGRGREKLFF	TGCAGCGTTGGCGGCAGGGGGCGAGAAAAACTGTTTTTT
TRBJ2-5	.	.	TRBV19	CASSIPGPETQYF	TGTGCCAGTAGTATCCCAGGGCCGGAGACCCAGTACTTC
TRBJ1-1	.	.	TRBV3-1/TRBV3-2	CASSQTGRSTEAFF	TGTGCCAGCAGCCAAACGGGGAGGAGCACTGAAGCTTTCTTT
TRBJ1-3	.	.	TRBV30	CAWSVLFMTGSSSGNTIYF	TGTGCCTGGAGTGTCCTATTCATGACAGGCTCTTCCTCTGGAAACACCATATATTTT
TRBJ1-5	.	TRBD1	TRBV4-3	CASSTGTGAVQPQHF	TGCGCCAGCAGTACAGGGACAGGGGCCGTTCAGCCCCAGCATTTT
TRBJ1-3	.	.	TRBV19	CASSVSPGASGNTIYF	TGTGCCAGTAGTGTCAGCCCAGGGGCCTCTGGAAACACCATATATTTT
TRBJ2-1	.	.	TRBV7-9	CASQISGGIYNEQFF	TGTGCCAGCCAAATTAGCGGAGGAATATACAATGAGCAGTTCTTC
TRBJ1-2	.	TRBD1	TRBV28	CASSSPWTGGSYGYTF	TGTGCCAGCAGTTCCCCATGGACAGGGGGCAGCTATGGCTACACCTTC
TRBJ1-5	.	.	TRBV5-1	CASSSPGDSNQPQHF	TGCGCCAGCAGCTCCCCAGGGGATAGCAATCAGCCCCAGCATTTT
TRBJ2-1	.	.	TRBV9	CASSVDSQFYNEQFF	TGTGCCAGCAGCGTAGACTCTCAATTCTACAATGAGCAGTTCTTC
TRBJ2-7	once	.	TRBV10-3	CAISDKPPNEQYF	TGTGCCATCAGTGATAAGCCTCCCAACGAGCAGTACTTC
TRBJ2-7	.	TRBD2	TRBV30	CAWSVTGTSGRGASF	TGTGCCTGGAGTGTGACCGGGACTAGCGGGAGGGGCGCAAGTTTC
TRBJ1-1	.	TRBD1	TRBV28	CASSFPLDRDDTEAFF	TGTGCCAGCAGTTTCCCCCTCGACAGGGACGACACTGAAGCTTTCTTT
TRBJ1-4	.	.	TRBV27	CASSLSRDGQPTNEKLFF	TGTGCCAGCAGTTTATCAAGGGACGGACAGCCAACTAATGAAAAACTGTTTTTT
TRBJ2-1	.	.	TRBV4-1	CASRHVDEQFF	TGCGCCAGCAGGCACGTAGATGAGCAGTTCTTC
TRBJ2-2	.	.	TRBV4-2	CASSRVGVWTGELFF	TGTGCCAGCAGCCGCGTAGGGGTGTGGACCGGGGAGCTGTTTTTT
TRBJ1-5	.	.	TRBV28	CASIELGLRSSNQPQHF	TGTGCCAGCATCGAGCTGGGTCTTCGGAGTAGCAATCAGCCCCAGCATTTT
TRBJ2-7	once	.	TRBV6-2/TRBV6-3	CASSYSRIQEQYF	TGTGCCAGCAGTTACTCGAGGATTCAGGAGCAGTACTTC
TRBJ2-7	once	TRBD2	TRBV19	CASSNLAGVYEQYF	TGTGCCAGTAGTAACCTAGCGGGAGTTTACGAGCAGTACTTC
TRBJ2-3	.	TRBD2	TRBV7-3	CASSLGAGGTQDTQYF	TGTGCCAGCAGCTTGGGAGCGGGAGGAACACAAGATACGCAGTATTTT
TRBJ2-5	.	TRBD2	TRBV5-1	CASSLVGTSGETQYF	TGCGCCAGCAGCTTGGTCGGGACTAGCGGGGAGACCCAGTACTTC